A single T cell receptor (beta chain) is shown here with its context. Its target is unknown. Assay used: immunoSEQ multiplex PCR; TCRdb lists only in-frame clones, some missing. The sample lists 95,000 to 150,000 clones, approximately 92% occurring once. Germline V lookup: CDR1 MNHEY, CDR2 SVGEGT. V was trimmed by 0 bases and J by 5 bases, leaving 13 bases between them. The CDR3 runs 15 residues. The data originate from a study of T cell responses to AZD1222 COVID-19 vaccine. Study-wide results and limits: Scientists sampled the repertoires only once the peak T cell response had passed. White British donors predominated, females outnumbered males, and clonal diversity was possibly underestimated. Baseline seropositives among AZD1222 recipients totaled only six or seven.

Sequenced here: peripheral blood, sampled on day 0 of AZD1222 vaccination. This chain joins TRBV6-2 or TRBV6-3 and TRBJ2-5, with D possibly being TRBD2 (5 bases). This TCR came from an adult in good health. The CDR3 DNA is TGTGCCAGCAGTTACTCGGGTCGGGGTTGGGAGACCCAGTACTTC. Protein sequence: CASSYSGRGWETQYF.